Following are 3 T cell receptor beta chains from one sample sequenced in a study of blood T cells in healthy people across ages. A second PCR, run for about 7 to 11 cycles, used a sample-barcoded 5' primer plus a J-beta primer mix. MiXCR, applied by TCRdb to the 5' RACE reads, yields one record per CDR3 protein. The sample has about 1.8 million distinct CDR3 sequences, roughly 49% seen once. Sequences were obtained from blood. These receptors originate from a woman aged 40 to 55 in good health.

This chain connects TRBV7-4 to TRBJ2-1; 10 bases agree with TRBD1. The CDR3 covers 17 residues. With V trimmed by 4 bases and J by 7 bases, 13 bases remained unmatched. Germline V CDR1 and CDR2: SGHVT, SQSDAQ. The chain's CDR3 is CASSSSPGTGASNEQFF. The CDR3 DNA follows: TGTGCCAGCAGCTCAAGTCCCGGGACAGGGGCCAGTAATGAGCAGTTCTTC. The entire variable domain, with the rest obtained from reference TRBV7-4 and TRBJ2-1, is as follows: GAGVSQSPRYKVAKRGRDVALRCDSISGHVTLYWYRQTLGQGSEVLTYSQSDAQRDKSGRPSGRFSAERPERSVSTLKIQRTEQGDSAVYLCASSSSPGTGASNEQFFGPGTRLTVL.

This clonotype was seen more than once but under ten times. The chain couples TRBV9 to TRBJ2-5; tentative D call: TRBD1 (6 bases). This CDR3 is 15 amino acids long. Germline loops: CDR1 SGDLS, CDR2 YYNGEE. V was pared by 7 bases and J by 5 bases, with 21 bases between. In nucleotides, the CDR3 is TGTGCCAGCGGCCCACCAGGGGCCTCTCAGGAGACCCAGTACTTC. Translating it yields CASGPPGASQETQYF.

This clonotype was seen more than once but under ten times. V usage is TRBV4-2 and J usage is TRBJ2-3, with 9 bases aligning to TRBD2. V lost 1 base and J lost 0; bases outside the gene matches: 17. CDR1 is LGHNA, CDR2 YNFKEQ, per germline. The CDR3 has 21 residues. CDR3 sequence: CASSQGLPGTSKRSSTDTQYF. The CDR3, as DNA: TGTGCCAGCAGCCAAGGTCTGCCCGGGACTAGCAAAAGATCTAGCACAGATACGCAGTATTTT.